The T cell receptor beta chain under discussion was sequenced for a study of neoadjuvant anti-PD-1 for oral cavity cancer. As to time point: after neoadjuvant nivolumab, at surgical resection. Analysis of PBMCs was direct, with no culture step. Study-level points and caveats: TCR analyses covered only a few patients per response group. PBMC Gini-index clonality exceeded responders' in non-responders post-nivolumab.

Blood libraries mostly used roughly 500 ng genomic DNA, six replicates each. The repertoire was sequenced with immunoSEQ multiplex PCR; TCRdb's copy has only in-frame clones and lacks some. The repertoire includes around 13,000 clones, around three quarters of them detected once, and over 2% sits in the top ten. Remarks on this clone: Its target is unknown.

The length of the CDR3 is 12 residues. Per the germline V gene, CDR1 is SQVTM and CDR2 is ANQGSEA. Trimming took off 4 bases at V and 2 bases at J, with 6 bases between the two ends. The TCR sequence derives from a person between 40 and 79 years old with oral cavity squamous cell carcinoma. The sample was PBMCs, taken after nivolumab (anti-PD-1) treatment. The V and J genes are TRBV29-1 and TRBJ1-5; weak D call: TRBD1 (5 bases). CDR3 sequence reads: CSVVTGNQPQHF. In DNA, the CDR3 is TGCAGCGTTGTGACAGGCAATCAGCCCCAGCATTTT. Drawing the rest from reference TRBV29-1 and TRBJ1-5, the complete variable domain is SAVISQKPSRDICQRGTSLTIQCQVDSQVTMMFWYRQQPGQSLTLIATANQGSEATYESGFVIDKFPISRPNLTFSTLTVSNMSPEDSSIYLCSVVTGNQPQHFGDGTRLSIL.